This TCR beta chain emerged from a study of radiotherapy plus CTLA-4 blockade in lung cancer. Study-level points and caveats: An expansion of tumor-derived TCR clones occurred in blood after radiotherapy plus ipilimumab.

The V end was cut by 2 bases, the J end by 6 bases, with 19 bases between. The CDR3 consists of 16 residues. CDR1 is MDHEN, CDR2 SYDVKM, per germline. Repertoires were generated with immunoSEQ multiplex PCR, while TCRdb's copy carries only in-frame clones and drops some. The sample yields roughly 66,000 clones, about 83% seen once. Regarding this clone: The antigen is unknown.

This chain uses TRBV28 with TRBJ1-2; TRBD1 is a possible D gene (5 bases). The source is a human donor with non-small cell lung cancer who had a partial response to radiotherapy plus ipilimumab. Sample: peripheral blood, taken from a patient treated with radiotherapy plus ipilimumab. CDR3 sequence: CASSLRPKAGSDGYTF. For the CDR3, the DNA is TGTGCCAGCAGTTTAAGACCTAAGGCAGGGTCGGATGGCTACACCTTC.